A selection of T cell receptor beta chains follows, all from one sample in a study of T cells in localized non-small cell lung cancer. Profiled with immunoSEQ multiplex PCR; TCRdb holds only in-frame clones, not every one. The sample shows under 95,000 clones, approximately 80% of them seen only once. The sample in question was peripheral blood, obtained before any cancer treatment. All receptors come from a female donor over 55 with stage I lung adenocarcinoma. Both conserved end residues are part of each CDR3. The D gene is left open where the match is weak. Clone size is stated in some rows and not others, as once, few, many or a class when expanded.

>once|TRBJ2-7|-|TRBV5-1
CASSLTGISYEQYF
TGCGCCAGCAGCTTGACAGGTATCTCCTACGAGCAGTACTTC
>few|TRBJ1-1|-|TRBV6-1
CASSQRGTEAFF
TGTGCCAGCAGTCAGAGGGGCACTGAAGCTTTCTTT
>-|TRBJ2-2|TRBD2|TRBV4-1
CASSQELAGANTGELFF
TGCGCCAGCAGCCAAGAGCTAGCGGGGGCGAACACCGGGGAGCTGTTTTTT
>-|TRBJ1-1|-|TRBV7-9
CASSLGSTEAFF
TGTGCCAGCAGCTTAGGGAGTACTGAAGCTTTCTTT
>-|TRBJ1-6|-|TRBV30
CAWSAAGTSPLHF
TGTGCCTGGAGTGCCGCCGGGACTTCACCCCTCCACTTT
>-|TRBJ2-5|TRBD1|TRBV27
CASSPHRGEETQYF
TGTGCCAGCTCCCCCCACAGGGGCGAAGAGACCCAGTACTTC
>-|TRBJ1-1|-|TRBV28
CASSLRQLKEAFF
TGTGCCAGCAGTTTAAGACAGCTTAAGGAAGCTTTCTTT
>-|TRBJ2-1|-|TRBV28
CASSSRFPRFNEQFF
TGTGCCAGCAGTTCCCGATTTCCCAGATTCAATGAGCAGTTCTTC
>-|TRBJ1-6|-|TRBV15
CATSRVDPHSPLHF
TGTGCCACCAGCAGAGTCGACCCCCATTCACCCCTCCACTTT
>-|TRBJ2-2|-|TRBV19
CASSTRTLRDTGELFF
TGTGCCAGTAGTACCCGGACTCTCCGAGACACCGGGGAGCTGTTTTTT
>-|TRBJ2-1|TRBD2|TRBV6-1
CASSDRPSGRTYNEQFF
TGTGCCAGCAGTGATCGCCCTAGCGGGAGGACCTACAATGAGCAGTTCTTC
>-|TRBJ2-2|-|TRBV7-6
CASSLTTITRELFF
TGTGCCAGCAGTCTTACGACAATAACCAGGGAGCTGTTTTTT
>-|TRBJ1-3|-|TRBV30
CAWSSGLPRNTIYF
TGTGCCTGGAGTTCTGGGCTCCCCAGAAACACCATATATTTT
>-|TRBJ2-7|-|TRBV6-1
CASRGGPEQYF
TGTGCCAGCAGGGGGGGACCTGAGCAGTACTTC
>-|TRBJ1-5|-|TRBV6-5
CASSSWDSNQPQHF
TGTGCCAGCAGCTCATGGGATAGCAATCAGCCCCAGCATTTT
>-|TRBJ1-2|TRBD1|TRBV7-9
CASSQEWDSGHYGYTF
TGCGCCAGCAGCCAAGAATGGGACAGCGGACACTATGGCTACACCTTC
>-|TRBJ1-6|-|TRBV4-3
CASSQASYNSPLHF
TGCGCCAGCAGCCAGGCCTCGTATAATTCACCCCTCCACTTT